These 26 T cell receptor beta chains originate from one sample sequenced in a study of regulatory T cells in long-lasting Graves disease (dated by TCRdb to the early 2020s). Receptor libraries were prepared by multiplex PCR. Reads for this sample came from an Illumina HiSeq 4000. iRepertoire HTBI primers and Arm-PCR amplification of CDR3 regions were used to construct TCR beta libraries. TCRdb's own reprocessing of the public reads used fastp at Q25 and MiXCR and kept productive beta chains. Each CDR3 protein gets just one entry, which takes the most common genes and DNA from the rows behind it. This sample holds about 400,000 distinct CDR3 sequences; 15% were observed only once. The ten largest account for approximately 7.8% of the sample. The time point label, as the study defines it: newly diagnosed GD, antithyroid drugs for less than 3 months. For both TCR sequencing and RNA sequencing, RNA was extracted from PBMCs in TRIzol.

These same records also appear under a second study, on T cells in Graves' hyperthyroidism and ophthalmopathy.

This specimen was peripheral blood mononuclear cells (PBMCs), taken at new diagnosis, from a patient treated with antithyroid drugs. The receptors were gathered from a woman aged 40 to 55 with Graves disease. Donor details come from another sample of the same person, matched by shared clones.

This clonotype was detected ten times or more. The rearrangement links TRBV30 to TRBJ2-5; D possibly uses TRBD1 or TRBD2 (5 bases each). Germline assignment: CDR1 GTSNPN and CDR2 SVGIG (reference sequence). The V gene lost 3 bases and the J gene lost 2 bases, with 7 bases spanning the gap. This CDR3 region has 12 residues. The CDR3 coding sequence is TGTGCCTGGAGCAGGGAGCAAGAGACCCAGTACTTC. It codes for CAWSREQETQYF.

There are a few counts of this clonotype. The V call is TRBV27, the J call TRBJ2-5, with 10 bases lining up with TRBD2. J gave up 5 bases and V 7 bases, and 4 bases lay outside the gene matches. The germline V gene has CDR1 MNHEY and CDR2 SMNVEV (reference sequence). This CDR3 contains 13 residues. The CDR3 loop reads CASTQREGETQYF. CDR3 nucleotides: TGTGCCAGCACACAGCGGGAGGGGGAGACCCAGTACTTC.

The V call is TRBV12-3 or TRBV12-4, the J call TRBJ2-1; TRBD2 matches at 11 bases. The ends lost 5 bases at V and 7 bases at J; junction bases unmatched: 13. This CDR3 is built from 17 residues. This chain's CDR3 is CASSPKLGLAVKNEQFF. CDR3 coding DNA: TGTGCCAGCAGTCCCAAGTTGGGACTAGCGGTTAAGAATGAGCAGTTCTTC.

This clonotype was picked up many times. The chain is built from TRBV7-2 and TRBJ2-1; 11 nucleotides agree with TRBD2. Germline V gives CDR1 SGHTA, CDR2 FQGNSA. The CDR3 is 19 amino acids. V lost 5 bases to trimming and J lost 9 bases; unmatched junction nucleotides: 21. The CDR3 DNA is TGTGCCAGCAGCCCAATCGTCCTTCTCACTAGCGGGAGCGGTATTGAGCAGTTCTTC. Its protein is CASSPIVLLTSGSGIEQFF.

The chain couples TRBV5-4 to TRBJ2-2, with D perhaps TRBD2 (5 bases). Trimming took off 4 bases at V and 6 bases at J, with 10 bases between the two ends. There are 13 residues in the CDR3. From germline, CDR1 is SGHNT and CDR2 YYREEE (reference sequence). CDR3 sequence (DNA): TGTGCCAGCAGCATGGACTTCGCCGGGGAGCTGTTTTTT. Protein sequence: CASSMDFAGELFF.

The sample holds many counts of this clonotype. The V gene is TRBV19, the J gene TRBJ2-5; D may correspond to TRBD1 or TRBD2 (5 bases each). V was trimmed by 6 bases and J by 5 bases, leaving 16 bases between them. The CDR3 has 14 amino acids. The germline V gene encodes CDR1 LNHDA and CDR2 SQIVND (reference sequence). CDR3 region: CASSPEGLLETQYF. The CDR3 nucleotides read TGTGCCAGTAGCCCTGAGGGGCTTCTTGAGACCCAGTACTTC. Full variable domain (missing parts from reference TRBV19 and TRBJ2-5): DGGITQSPKYLFRKEGQNVTLSCEQNLNHDAMYWYRQDPGQGLRLIYYSQIVNDFQKGDIAEGYSVSREKKESFPLTVTSAQKNPTAFYLCASSPEGLLETQYFGPGTRLLVL.

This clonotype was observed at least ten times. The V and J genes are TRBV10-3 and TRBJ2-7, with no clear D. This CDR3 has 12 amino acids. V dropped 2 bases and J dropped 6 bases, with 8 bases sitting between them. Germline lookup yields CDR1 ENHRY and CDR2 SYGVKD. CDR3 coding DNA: TGTGCCATCAGTGAGGCAGGTGGCGAGCAGTACTTC. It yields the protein CAISEAGGEQYF.

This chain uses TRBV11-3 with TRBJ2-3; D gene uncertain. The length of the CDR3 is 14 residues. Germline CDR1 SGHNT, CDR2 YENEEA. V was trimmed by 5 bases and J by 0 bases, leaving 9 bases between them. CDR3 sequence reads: CASSQLTSTDTQYF. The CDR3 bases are TGTGCCAGCAGCCAGCTGACTAGCACAGATACGCAGTATTTT.

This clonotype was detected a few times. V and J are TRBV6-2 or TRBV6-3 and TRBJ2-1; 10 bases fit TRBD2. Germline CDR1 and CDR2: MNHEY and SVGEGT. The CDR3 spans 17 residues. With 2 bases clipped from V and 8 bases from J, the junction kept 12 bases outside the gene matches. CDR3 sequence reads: CASSYSGTSVAHDEQFF. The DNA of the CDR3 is TGTGCCAGCAGTTACAGCGGGACTAGCGTGGCTCACGATGAGCAGTTCTTC.

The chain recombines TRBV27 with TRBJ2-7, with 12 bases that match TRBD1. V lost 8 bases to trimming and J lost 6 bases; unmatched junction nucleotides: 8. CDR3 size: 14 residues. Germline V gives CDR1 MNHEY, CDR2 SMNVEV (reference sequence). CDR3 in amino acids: CASGEGQGAFEQYF. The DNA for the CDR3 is TGTGCCAGCGGGGAGGGACAGGGGGCCTTCGAGCAGTACTTC.

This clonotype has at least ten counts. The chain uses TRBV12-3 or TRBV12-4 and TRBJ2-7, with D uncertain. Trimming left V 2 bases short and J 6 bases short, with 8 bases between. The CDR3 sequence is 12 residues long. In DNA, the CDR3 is TGTGCCAGCAGTTTATATGGGTTCGAGCAGTACTTC. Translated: CASSLYGFEQYF.

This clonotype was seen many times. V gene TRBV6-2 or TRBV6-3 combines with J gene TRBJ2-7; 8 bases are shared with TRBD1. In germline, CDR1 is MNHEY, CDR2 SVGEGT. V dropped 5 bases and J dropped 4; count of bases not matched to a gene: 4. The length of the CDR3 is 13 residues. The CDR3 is CASSGQGVYEQYF. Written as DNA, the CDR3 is TGTGCCAGCAGTGGACAGGGTGTTTACGAGCAGTACTTC.

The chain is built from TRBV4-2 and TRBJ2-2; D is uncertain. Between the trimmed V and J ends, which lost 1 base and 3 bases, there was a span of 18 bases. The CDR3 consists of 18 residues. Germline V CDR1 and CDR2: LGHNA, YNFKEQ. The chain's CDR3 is CASSQGAGRRVDTGELFF. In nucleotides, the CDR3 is TGTGCCAGCAGCCAAGGCGCTGGGCGACGGGTCGACACCGGGGAGCTGTTTTTT.

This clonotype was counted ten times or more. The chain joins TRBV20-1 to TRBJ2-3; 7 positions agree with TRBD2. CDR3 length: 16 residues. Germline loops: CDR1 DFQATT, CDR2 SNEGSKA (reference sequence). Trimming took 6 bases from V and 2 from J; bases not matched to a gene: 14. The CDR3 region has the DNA TGCAGTGCCGGACGCGGGCTAGCGGAGACCACAGATACGCAGTATTTT. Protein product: CSAGRGLAETTDTQYF.

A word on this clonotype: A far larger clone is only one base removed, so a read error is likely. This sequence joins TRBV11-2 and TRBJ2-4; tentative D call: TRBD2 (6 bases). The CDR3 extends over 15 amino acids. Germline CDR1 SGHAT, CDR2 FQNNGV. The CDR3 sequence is CASSLEGEAKDIQYF. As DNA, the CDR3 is TGTGCCAGCAGTCTGGAGGGAGAGGCCAAAGACATTCAGTACTTC.

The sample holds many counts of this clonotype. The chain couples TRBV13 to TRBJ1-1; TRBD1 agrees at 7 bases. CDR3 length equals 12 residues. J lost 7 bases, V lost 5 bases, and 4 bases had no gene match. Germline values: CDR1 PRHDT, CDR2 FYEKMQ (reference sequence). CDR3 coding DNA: TGTGCCAGCAGCGCCCAGGGGGATGAAGCTTTCTTT. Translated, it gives CASSAQGDEAFF.

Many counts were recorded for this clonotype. Written as DNA, the CDR3 is TGTGCCAGCAGTTTATTCCCTCTAGCGCTAGATACGCAGTATTTT. Protein: CASSLFPLALDTQYF. V is TRBV27 and J is TRBJ2-3; a possible D gene is TRBD2 (6 bases). Germline CDR1 and CDR2: MNHEY and SMNVEV (reference sequence). Trimming stripped 1 base from V and 5 bases from J, with 13 bases between. This CDR3 spans 15 amino acids.

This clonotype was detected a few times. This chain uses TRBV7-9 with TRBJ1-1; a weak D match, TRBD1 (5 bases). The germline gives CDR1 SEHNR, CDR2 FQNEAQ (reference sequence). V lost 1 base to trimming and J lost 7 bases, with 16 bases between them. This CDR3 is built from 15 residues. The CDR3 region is CASSLEIGGENEAFF. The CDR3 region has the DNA TGTGCCAGCAGCTTAGAGATAGGAGGGGAGAATGAAGCTTTCTTT.

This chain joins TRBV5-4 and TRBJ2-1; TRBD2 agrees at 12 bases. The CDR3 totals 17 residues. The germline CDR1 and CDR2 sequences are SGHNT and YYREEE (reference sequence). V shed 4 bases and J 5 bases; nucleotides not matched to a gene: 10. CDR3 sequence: CASSLSRTSGVNNEQFF. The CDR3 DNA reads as TGTGCCAGCAGCCTAAGCCGGACTAGCGGGGTCAACAATGAGCAGTTCTTC.

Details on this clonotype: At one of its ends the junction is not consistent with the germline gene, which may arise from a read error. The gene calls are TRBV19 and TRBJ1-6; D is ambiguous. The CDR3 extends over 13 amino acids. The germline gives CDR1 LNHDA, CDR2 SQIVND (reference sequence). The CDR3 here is CATLGDVDSPLRF. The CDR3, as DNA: TGTGCCACCCTGGGCGATGTAGATTCACCCCTCCGCTTT.

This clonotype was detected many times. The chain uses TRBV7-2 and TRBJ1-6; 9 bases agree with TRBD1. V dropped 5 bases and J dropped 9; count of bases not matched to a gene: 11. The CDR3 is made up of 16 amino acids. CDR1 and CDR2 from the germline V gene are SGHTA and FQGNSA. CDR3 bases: TGTGCCAGCAGCCCCTATGGACAGGGGAGTAGTTCACCCCTCCACTTT. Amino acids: CASSPYGQGSSSPLHF.

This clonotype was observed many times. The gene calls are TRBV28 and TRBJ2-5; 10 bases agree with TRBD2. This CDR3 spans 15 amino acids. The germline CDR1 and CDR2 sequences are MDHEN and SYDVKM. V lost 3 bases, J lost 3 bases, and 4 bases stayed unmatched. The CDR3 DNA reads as TGTGCCAGCAGTTTCGGACTAGCGGAAAAAGAGACCCAGTACTTC. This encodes CASSFGLAEKETQYF.

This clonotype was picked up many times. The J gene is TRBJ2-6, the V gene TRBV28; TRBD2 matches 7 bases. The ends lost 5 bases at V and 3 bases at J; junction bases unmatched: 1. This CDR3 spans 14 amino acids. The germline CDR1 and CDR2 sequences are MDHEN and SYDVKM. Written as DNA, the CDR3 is TGTGCCAGCAGTCCGGGGGGTGGGGCCAACGTCCTGACTTTC. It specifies CASSPGGGANVLTF.

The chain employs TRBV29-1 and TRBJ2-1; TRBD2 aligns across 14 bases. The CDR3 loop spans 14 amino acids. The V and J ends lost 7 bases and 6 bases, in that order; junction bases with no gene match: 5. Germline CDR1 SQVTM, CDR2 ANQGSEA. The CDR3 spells CSDNGLAGGNEQFF. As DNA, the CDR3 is TGCAGCGACAACGGACTAGCGGGAGGCAATGAGCAGTTCTTC.

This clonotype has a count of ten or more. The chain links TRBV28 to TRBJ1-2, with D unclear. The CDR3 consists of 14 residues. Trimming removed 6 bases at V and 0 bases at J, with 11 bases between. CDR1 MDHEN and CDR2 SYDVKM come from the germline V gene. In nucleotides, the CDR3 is TGTGCCAGCAGCCCGCCGGGCGCTAACTATGGCTACACCTTC. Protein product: CASSPPGANYGYTF.

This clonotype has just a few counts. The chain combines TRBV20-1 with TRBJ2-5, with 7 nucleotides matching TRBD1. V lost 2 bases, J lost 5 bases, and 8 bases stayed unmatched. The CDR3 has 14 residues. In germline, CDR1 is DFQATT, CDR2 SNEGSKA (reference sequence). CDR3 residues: CSARRQGWSETQYF. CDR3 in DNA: TGCAGTGCTAGACGACAGGGTTGGTCGGAGACCCAGTACTTC.